The 24 T cell receptor beta chains below all came from one sample that was sequenced in a study of post-analysis software for immune sequencing data. General study findings and limits: Elevated frequency relative to controls characterized four or five TRBV segments in patients, TRBV5-6, TRBV5-1 and TRBV20-1 among them.

Unique molecular identifiers tagged the TCR beta cDNA libraries. TCRdb analysed the PCR reads with MiXCR anew, one entry per CDR3 protein. The data contain hundreds of thousands of distinct CDR3 sequences, 55% to 70% of them singletons. These receptors lack a known antigen. Sequencing was done on a sample of blood. The receptors were sampled from a girl between 2 and 10 years old with multiple sclerosis.

The gene calls are TRBV27 and TRBJ2-1; 8 bases line up with TRBD2. Germline CDR1 MNHEY, CDR2 SMNVEV (reference sequence). V lost 7 bases, J lost 5 bases, and 13 bases stayed unmatched. The CDR3 consists of 16 residues. The chain's CDR3 is CASTVGAGALNNEQFF. CDR3 nucleotide sequence: TGTGCCAGCACCGTGGGAGCGGGGGCCCTGAACAATGAGCAGTTCTTC.

V and J are TRBV20-1 and TRBJ2-4; 7 bases match TRBD1. The germline V gene encodes CDR1 DFQATT and CDR2 SNEGSKA (reference sequence). The CDR3 totals 14 residues. V trimming: 1 base; J trimming: 4 bases; junction bases outside the gene matches: 4. This CDR3 reads CSARVPGQKNIQYF. Here the CDR3 DNA reads TGCAGTGCTAGAGTGCCGGGACAGAAAAACATTCAGTACTTC.

The chain's CDR3 is CASSLGRQSYEQYF. DNA of the CDR3: TGTGCCAGCAGCTTAGGGCGACAGTCCTACGAGCAGTACTTC. The chain employs TRBV11-2 and TRBJ2-7, with TRBD1 as a possible D gene (5 bases). The CDR3 is made up of 14 amino acids. CDR1 is SGHAT, CDR2 FQNNGV, per germline. V was clipped by 1 base and J by 1 base, with 8 bases between them.

The rearrangement joins TRBV7-9 to TRBJ2-3; 9 bases fit TRBD2. J lost 2 bases, V lost 6 bases, and 6 bases had no gene match. Germline assignment: CDR1 SEHNR and CDR2 FQNEAQ (reference sequence). This CDR3 has 15 amino acids. CDR3 amino acids: CASSLAGLNTDTQYF. The CDR3 region has the DNA TGTGCCAGCAGTCTAGCGGGATTAAACACAGATACGCAGTATTTT.

This chain uses TRBV7-9 with TRBJ2-3, with 8 bases identical to TRBD2. Per the germline V gene, CDR1 is SEHNR and CDR2 is FQNEAQ (reference sequence). Trimming removed 3 bases from V and 1 base from J; junction bases left unmatched: 6. This CDR3 has 16 residues. The CDR3 region has the DNA TGTGCCAGCAGCTTCCGGCGGGAGGATCGCACAGATACGCAGTATTTT. It yields the protein CASSFRREDRTDTQYF.

The V gene is TRBV3-1, the J gene TRBJ2-7; D is ambiguous. Gene TRBJ2-5 matches the end of the DNA better, so the J call may be wrong. The CDR3 runs to 14 residues. The V gene's germline CDR1 is LGHDT and CDR2 YNNKEL (reference sequence). The CDR3 loop reads CASSQGAREETQYF. The CDR3 bases are TGTGCCAGCAGCCAAGGGGCGAGAGAAGAGACCCAGTACTTC.

This sequence joins TRBV4-1 and TRBJ2-3; 7 nucleotides line up with TRBD1. The CDR3 spans 15 residues. Germline V lookup: CDR1 MGHRA, CDR2 YSYEKL. With V trimmed by 6 bases and J by 0 bases, 6 bases remained unmatched. The CDR3 coding sequence is TGCGCCAGCAGTACACAGGGGACCAGCACAGATACGCAGTATTTT. Translated: CASSTQGTSTDTQYF.

The CDR3 spells CASSLSSGYYNEQYF. CDR3 bases: TGTGCCAGCAGTTTATCTAGCGGGTACTACAATGAGCAGTACTTC. The V gene is TRBV12-3 or TRBV12-4, the J gene TRBJ2-5; the match to TRBD2 covers 8 bases. The V gene end was trimmed by 2 bases and the J gene end by 11 bases; junction bases not matched to a gene: 13. The CDR3 runs 15 residues.

This clonotype has just a few counts. Written as DNA, the CDR3 is TGTGCCAGCAGTTACCCGACAGGGGGCCTAGGAGGCTACACCTTC. It codes for CASSYPTGGLGGYTF. The genes are TRBV6-2 or TRBV6-3 and TRBJ1-2; 10 bases map to TRBD1. V lost 2 bases to trimming and J lost 8 bases; unmatched junction nucleotides: 8. The CDR3 spans 15 residues. Germline V gene data show CDR1 as MNHEY and CDR2 as SVGEGT.

V is TRBV5-5 and J is TRBJ2-7; D unresolved. From germline, CDR1 is SGHKS and CDR2 YYEKEE (reference sequence). V shed 4 bases and J shed 2 bases, with 10 bases lying between them. The CDR3 is 13 amino acids. The CDR3 reads CASSTGPPYEQYF. CDR3 coding DNA: TGTGCCAGCAGCACCGGGCCTCCCTACGAGCAGTACTTC.

This chain connects TRBV6-2 or TRBV6-3 to TRBJ1-1; D call uncertain. This CDR3 is 13 amino acids long. Deletions cut 2 bases from V and 4 bases from J, with 8 bases between. Germline CDR1 and CDR2: MNHEY and SVGEGT. The CDR3 here is CASSYTWGTEAFF. The CDR3 DNA reads as TGTGCCAGCAGTTACACATGGGGCACTGAAGCTTTCTTT.

The chain couples TRBV19 to TRBJ2-1; tentative D call: TRBD1 (7 bases). From germline, CDR1 is LNHDA and CDR2 SQIVND (reference sequence). This CDR3 comprises 16 residues. With 6 bases removed from V and 4 bases from J, the gap between germline ends came to 19 bases. CDR3 sequence: CASRPPNRGLYNEQFF. As DNA, the CDR3 is TGTGCCAGTAGACCACCGAACAGGGGACTGTACAATGAGCAGTTCTTC.

The chain employs TRBV11-2 and TRBJ2-5, with 8 bases matching TRBD1. The ends lost 1 base at V and 2 bases at J; junction bases unmatched: 6. Per the germline V gene, CDR1 is SGHAT and CDR2 is FQNNGV. This CDR3 region has 16 residues. The DNA for the CDR3 is TGTGCCAGCAGCTTAGCTCCCGGACAGGGTCAAGAGACCCAGTACTTC. It codes for CASSLAPGQGQETQYF.

The V gene is TRBV6-6, the J gene TRBJ1-6, with 9 bases that match TRBD1. This CDR3 is 15 amino acids long. Germline-derived CDR1 and CDR2 are MNHNY and SVGAGI (reference sequence). The V gene end was trimmed by 6 bases and the J gene end by 9 bases; junction bases not matched to a gene: 9. CDR3 protein: CASSTGQGDSSPLHF. The CDR3 DNA is TGTGCCAGCAGCACGGGACAGGGTGATAGTTCACCCCTCCACTTT.

V and J are TRBV12-3 or TRBV12-4 and TRBJ2-1, with a weak D call TRBD2 (5 bases). V lost 5 bases to trimming and J lost 8 bases, with 13 bases between them. There are 13 residues in the CDR3. The CDR3: CASSSGLGDEQFF. CDR3 nucleotide sequence: TGTGCCAGCAGTAGCGGCTTAGGAGATGAGCAGTTCTTC.

This clonotype turned up a few times. The chain carries TRBV5-1 and TRBJ2-7; 9 bases match TRBD1. The trim removed 2 bases at V and 1 base at J, leaving 4 bases unmatched. CDR3 size: 15 residues. Per the germline V gene, CDR1 is SGHRS and CDR2 is YFSETQ. CDR3 loop: CASSFTGGNSYEQYF. The DNA of the CDR3 is TGCGCCAGCAGCTTTACAGGGGGCAATTCCTACGAGCAGTACTTC. The full variable domain, completed using reference TRBV5-1 and TRBJ2-7, is KAGVTQTPRYLIKTRGQQVTLSCSPISGHRSVSWYQQTPGQGLQFLFEYFSETQRNKGNFPGRFSGRQFSNSRSEMNVSTLELGDSALYLCASSFTGGNSYEQYFGPGTRLTVT.

In nucleotides, the CDR3 is TGCAGTGCTAGACCGGTGGGGGAGCAGTTCTTC. As protein: CSARPVGEQFF. V is TRBV20-1 and J is TRBJ2-1; D is undetermined. V lost 2 bases and J 10 bases, leaving 9 bases between the germline ends. Looked up from germline, CDR1 is DFQATT and CDR2 is SNEGSKA (reference sequence). The CDR3 loop spans 11 amino acids.

V gene TRBV6-6 combines with J gene TRBJ1-2; D is uncertain. CDR1 and CDR2 from the germline V gene are MNHNY and SVGAGI (reference sequence). CDR3 length equals 12 residues. V shed 0 bases and J shed 13 bases, with 12 bases lying between them. The CDR3 nucleotides are TGTGCCAGCAGTTACTCATATTCGGGGTTCACCTTC. It encodes CASSYSYSGFTF.

J is TRBJ2-1 and V is TRBV5-1, with no clear D. Germline lookup yields CDR1 SGHRS and CDR2 YFSETQ. Trimming shortened V by 0 bases and J by 6 bases, and 13 bases separated the two germline ends. This CDR3 is built from 15 residues. CDR3 protein: CASSLASAVGNEQFF. CDR3 DNA sequence: TGCGCCAGCAGCTTGGCCAGCGCAGTGGGCAATGAGCAGTTCTTC.

This chain connects TRBV10-3 to TRBJ2-7; 7 bases line up with TRBD2. This CDR3 has 14 residues. Per the germline V gene, CDR1 is ENHRY and CDR2 is SYGVKD. With 0 bases clipped from V and 5 bases from J, the junction kept 4 bases outside the gene matches. CDR3 residues: CAISESGLADEQYF. The CDR3 DNA sequence: TGTGCCATCAGTGAGTCGGGTCTAGCGGACGAGCAGTACTTC.

The V and J genes are TRBV9 and TRBJ2-1; D tentatively reads TRBD1 or TRBD2 (5 bases each). Germline V gene sequence: CDR1 SGDLS, CDR2 YYNGEE. With 1 base removed from V and 5 bases from J, the gap between germline ends came to 16 bases. The CDR3 runs to 16 residues. CDR3 DNA: TGTGCCAGCAGCGTACGGGGACCCACACGAGACAATGAGCAGTTCTTC. Its protein is CASSVRGPTRDNEQFF. The variable domain in full, with the rest retrieved from reference TRBV9 and TRBJ2-1, is DSGVTQTPKHLITATGQRVTLRCSPRSGDLSVYWYQQSLDQGLQFLIQYYNGEERAKGNILERFSAQQFPDLHSELNLSSLELGDSALYFCASSVRGPTRDNEQFFGPGTRLTVL.

Only a few counts were recorded for this clonotype. V and J are TRBV20-1 and TRBJ1-2; 8 nucleotides line up with TRBD1. The germline V gene encodes CDR1 DFQATT and CDR2 SNEGSKA (reference sequence). After removal of 5 bases from V and 5 bases from J, the junction contained 7 bases not matched to a gene. The CDR3 runs to 13 residues. This CDR3 is CSAQDRAVYGYTF. CDR3 DNA sequence: TGCAGTGCTCAGGACAGGGCAGTGTATGGCTACACCTTC.

The rearrangement uses TRBV27 and TRBJ2-7, with a possible D match to TRBD1 (6 bases). The length of the CDR3 is 18 residues. Germline V CDR1 and CDR2: MNHEY, SMNVEV (reference sequence). The ends were cut back, 2 bases at V and 1 base at J, with 21 bases in the middle. The CDR3 DNA sequence: TGTGCCAGCAGTTTAAAGAATCCGACAGGTTACCCGTCCTACGAGCAGTACTTC. Residues: CASSLKNPTGYPSYEQYF.

V usage is TRBV4-3 and J usage is TRBJ2-1; no firm D call. Trimming removed 1 base from V and 9 bases from J, with 10 bases in between. The CDR3 contains 13 residues. Germline CDR1 reads LGHNA; CDR2 reads YSLEER. DNA for the CDR3: TGCGCCAGCAGCCAAGCGCCCGGGCGTGAGCAGTTCTTC. Protein product: CASSQAPGREQFF.